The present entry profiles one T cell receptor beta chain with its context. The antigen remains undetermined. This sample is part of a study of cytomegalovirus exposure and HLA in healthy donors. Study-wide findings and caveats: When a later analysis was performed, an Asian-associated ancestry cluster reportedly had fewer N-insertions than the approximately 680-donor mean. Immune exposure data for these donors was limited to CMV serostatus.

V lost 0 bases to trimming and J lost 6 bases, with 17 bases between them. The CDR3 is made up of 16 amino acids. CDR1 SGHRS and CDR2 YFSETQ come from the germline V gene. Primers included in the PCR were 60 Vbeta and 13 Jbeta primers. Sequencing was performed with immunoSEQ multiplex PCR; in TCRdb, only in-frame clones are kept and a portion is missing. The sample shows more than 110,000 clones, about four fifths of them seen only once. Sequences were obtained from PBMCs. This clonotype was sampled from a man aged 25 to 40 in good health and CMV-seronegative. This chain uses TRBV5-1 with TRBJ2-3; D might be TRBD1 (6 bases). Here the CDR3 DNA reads TGCGCCAGCAGCTTGGCCGGTCAGGGGAACGCGGATACGCAGTATTTT. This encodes CASSLAGQGNADTQYF.